This T cell receptor (beta chain) was sequenced in a study of blood T cells in healthy people across ages. Across the whole study: Through template switching, about one barcoded beta molecule was captured per two T cells, as measured in model experiments.

Isolating PBMCs gave at least 6.5 million of these cells per sample. Study results and caveats: The lack of PBMC sorting stopped any conclusive naive versus antigen-experienced comparison.

The CDR3 has 14 amino acids. Per germline, CDR1 MNHEY and CDR2 SVGEGT. This clonotype came up a few times. The antigen remains unidentified. Alongside a J-beta primer mix, a sample-barcoded 5' primer served in a second PCR lasting about 6 to 11 cycles. Each cDNA molecule carried a tag from a template-switch adaptor that contained 12 random nucleotides. TCRdb redid the calling of the 5' RACE reads with MiXCR, one entry per CDR3 protein. The sample carries around 750,000 distinct CDR3 sequences, roughly 50% recorded once. The receptor comes from a man aged 80 or over in good health. Sequenced: blood. The J gene is TRBJ2-4, the V gene TRBV6-2 or TRBV6-3; D not resolved. The DNA end favors TRBJ2-7, so the J call may be wrong. The CDR3 loop is CASRPVGQLYEQYF. Here the CDR3 DNA reads TGTGCCAGCAGGCCCGTGGGCCAACTTTACGAGCAGTACTTC.